The table lists the clone carrying this TCR beta chain with many counts. Antigen: not known. TCRdb re-analyzed the PCR reads through MiXCR. The sample contains tens of thousands of clones, roughly 13% of which appear only once. The data stem from a study of metastatic and nonmetastatic thyroid tumors. The V end was cut by 2 bases, the J end by 5 bases, with 9 bases between. The V gene's germline CDR1 is MDHEN and CDR2 SYDVKM. This CDR3 contains 13 residues. Each patient came to thyroid surgery without any prior treatment (of any kind). Study-wide findings and caveats: The study reportedly found significantly higher TCR beta diversity in malignant thyroid tumors than benign nodules, in blood and tumor.

The TCR was taken from a female donor with papillary thyroid cancer or a benign thyroid nodule (not recorded which). Some clones in this sample may be carry-over from other donors' samples. The V gene is TRBV28, the J gene TRBJ2-5, with D unresolved. Sequencing used blood. Here the CDR3 reads CASSLPLRETQYF. As DNA, the CDR3 is TGTGCCAGCAGTTTACCCCTCCGGGAGACCCAGTACTTC.